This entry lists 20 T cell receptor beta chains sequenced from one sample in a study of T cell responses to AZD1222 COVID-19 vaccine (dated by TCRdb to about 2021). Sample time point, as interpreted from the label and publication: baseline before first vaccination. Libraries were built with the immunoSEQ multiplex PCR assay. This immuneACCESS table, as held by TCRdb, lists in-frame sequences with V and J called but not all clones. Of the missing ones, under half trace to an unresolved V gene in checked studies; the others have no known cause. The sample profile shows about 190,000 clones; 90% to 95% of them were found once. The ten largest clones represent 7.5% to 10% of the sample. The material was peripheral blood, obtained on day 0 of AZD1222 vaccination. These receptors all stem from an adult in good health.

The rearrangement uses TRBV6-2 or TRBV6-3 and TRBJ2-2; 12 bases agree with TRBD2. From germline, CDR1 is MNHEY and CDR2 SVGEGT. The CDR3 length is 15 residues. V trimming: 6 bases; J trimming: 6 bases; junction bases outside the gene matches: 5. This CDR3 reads CASSPSGRVAGELFF. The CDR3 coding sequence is TGTGCCAGCAGCCCTAGCGGGAGGGTCGCCGGGGAGCTGTTTTTT.

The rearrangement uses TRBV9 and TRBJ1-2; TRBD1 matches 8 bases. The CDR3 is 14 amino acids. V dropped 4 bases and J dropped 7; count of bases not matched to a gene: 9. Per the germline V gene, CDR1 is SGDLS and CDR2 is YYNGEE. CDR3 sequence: CASSFQGQGLGYTF. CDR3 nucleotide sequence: TGTGCCAGCAGCTTTCAAGGACAGGGTCTTGGCTACACCTTC.

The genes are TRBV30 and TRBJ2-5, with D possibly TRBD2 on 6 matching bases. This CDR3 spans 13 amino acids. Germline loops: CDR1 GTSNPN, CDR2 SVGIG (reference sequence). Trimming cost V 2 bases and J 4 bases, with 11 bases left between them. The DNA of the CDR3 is TGTGCCTGGAGTAGGAGGGTTGGAGAGACCCAGTACTTC. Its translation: CAWSRRVGETQYF.

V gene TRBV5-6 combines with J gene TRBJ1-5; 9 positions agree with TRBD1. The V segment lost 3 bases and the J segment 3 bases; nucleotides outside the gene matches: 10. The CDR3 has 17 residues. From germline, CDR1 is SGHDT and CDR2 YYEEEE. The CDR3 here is CASSSLTDRGSNQPQHF. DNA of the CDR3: TGTGCCAGCAGCTCACTAACGGACAGGGGATCCAATCAGCCCCAGCATTTT.

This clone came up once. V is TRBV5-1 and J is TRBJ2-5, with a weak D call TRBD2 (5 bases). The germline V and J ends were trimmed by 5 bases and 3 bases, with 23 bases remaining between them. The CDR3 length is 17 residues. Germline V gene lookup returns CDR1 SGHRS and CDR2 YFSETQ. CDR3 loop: CASSNGVRPLLEETQYF. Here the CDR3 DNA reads TGCGCCAGCAGTAACGGGGTTAGGCCCTTGCTAGAAGAGACCCAGTACTTC.

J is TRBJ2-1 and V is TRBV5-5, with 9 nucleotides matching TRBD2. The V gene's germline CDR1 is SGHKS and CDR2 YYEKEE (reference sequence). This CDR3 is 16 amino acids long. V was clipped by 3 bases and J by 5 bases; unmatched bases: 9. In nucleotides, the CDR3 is TGTGCCAGCAGCTCCACCTCGGGACTAGCCAACAATGAGCAGTTCTTC. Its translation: CASSSTSGLANNEQFF. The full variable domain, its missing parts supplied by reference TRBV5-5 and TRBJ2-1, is DAGVTQSPTHLIKTRGQQVTLRCSPISGHKSVSWYQQVLGQGPQFIFQYYEKEERGRGNFPDRFSARQFPNYSSELNVNALLLGDSALYLCASSSTSGLANNEQFFGPGTRLTVL.

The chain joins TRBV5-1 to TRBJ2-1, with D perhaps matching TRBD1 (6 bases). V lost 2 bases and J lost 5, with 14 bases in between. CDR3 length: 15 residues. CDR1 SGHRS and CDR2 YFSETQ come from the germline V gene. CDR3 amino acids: CASSFSATGHNEQFF. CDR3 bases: TGCGCCAGCAGCTTTTCCGCGACAGGCCACAATGAGCAGTTCTTC.

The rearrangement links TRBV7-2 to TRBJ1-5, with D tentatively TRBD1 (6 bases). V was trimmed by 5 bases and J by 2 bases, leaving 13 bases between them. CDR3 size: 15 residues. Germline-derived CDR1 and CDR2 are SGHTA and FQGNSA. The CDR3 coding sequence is TGTGCCAGCAGCCGGAGGGGGTTCGGCAATCAGCCCCAGCATTTT. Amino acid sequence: CASSRRGFGNQPQHF.

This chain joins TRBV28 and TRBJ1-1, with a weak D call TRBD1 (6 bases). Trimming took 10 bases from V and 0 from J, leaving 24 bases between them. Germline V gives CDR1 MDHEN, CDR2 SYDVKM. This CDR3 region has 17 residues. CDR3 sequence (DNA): TGTGCCACAAGAGACTTAGCGAGGACAGCAATGAACACTGAAGCTTTCTTT. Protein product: CATRDLARTAMNTEAFF.

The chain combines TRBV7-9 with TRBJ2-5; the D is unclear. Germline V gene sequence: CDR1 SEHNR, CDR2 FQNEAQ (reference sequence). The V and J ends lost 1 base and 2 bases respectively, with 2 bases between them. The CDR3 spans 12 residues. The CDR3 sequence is CASSLVQETQYF. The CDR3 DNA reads TGTGCCAGCAGCTTAGTACAAGAGACCCAGTACTTC.

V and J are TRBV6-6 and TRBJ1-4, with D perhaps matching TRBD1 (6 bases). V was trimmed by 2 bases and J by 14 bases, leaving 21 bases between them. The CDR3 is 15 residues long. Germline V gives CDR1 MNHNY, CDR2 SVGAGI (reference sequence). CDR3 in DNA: TGTGCCAGCAGTTACCCGTCGGGGACATTTTATAGGCTGTTTTTT. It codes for CASSYPSGTFYRLFF.

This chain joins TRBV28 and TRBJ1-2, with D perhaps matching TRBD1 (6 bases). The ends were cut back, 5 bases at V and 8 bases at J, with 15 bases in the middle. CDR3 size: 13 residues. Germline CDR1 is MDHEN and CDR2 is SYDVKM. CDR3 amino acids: CASSLQWGQGYTF. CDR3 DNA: TGTGCCAGCAGTCTCCAGTGGGGGCAAGGCTACACCTTC.

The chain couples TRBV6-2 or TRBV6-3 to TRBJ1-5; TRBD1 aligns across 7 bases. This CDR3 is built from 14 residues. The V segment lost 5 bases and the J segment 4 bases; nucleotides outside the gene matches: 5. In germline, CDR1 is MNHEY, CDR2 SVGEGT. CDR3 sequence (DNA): TGTGCCAGCAGTAAGGACAGGACAAATCAGCCCCAGCATTTT. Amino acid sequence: CASSKDRTNQPQHF.

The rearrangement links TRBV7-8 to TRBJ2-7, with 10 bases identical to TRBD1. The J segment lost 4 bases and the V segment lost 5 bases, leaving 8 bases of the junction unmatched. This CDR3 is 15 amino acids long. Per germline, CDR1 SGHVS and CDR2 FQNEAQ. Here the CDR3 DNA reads TGTGCCAGCAGCCCAGATGGGACAGGGGTTTACGAGCAGTACTTC. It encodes CASSPDGTGVYEQYF.

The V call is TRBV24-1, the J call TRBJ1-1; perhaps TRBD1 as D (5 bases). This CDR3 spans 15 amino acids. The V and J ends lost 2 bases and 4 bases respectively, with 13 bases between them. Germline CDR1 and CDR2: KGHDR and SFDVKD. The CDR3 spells CATSDSHMGGTEAFF. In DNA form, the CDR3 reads TGTGCCACCAGTGATTCACATATGGGGGGCACTGAAGCTTTCTTT.

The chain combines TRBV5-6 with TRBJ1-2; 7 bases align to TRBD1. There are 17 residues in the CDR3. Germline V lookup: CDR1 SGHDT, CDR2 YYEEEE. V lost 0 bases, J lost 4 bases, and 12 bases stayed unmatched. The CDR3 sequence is CASSLEVDRDGVYGYTF. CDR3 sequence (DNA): TGTGCCAGCAGCTTGGAAGTAGACAGGGACGGGGTCTATGGCTACACCTTC.

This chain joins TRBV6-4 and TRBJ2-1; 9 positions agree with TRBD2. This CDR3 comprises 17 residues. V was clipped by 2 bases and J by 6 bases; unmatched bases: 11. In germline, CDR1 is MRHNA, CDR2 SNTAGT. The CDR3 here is CASSDTLAGVATNEQFF. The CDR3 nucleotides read TGTGCCAGCAGTGACACCTTAGCGGGAGTAGCGACCAATGAGCAGTTCTTC.

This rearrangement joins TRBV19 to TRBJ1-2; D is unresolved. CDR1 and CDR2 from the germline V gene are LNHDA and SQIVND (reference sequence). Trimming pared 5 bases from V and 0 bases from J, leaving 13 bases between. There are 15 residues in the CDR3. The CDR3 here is CASSLLPSSNYGYTF. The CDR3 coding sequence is TGTGCCAGTAGTCTCCTCCCTAGTTCTAACTATGGCTACACCTTC.

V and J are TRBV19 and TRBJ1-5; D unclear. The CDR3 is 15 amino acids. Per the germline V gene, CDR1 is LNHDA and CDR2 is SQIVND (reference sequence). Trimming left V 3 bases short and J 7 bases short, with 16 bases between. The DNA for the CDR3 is TGTGCCAGTAGTATTGCTCCACCAGGCTCCCAGCCCCAGCATTTT. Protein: CASSIAPPGSQPQHF.

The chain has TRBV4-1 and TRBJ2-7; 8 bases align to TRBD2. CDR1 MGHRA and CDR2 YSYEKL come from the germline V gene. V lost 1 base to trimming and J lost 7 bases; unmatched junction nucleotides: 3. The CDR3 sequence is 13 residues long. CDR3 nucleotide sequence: TGCGCCAGCAGCCAAGTTCGGGAGGGTGAGCAGTACTTC. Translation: CASSQVREGEQYF.